This TCR beta chain was identified in a study of blood T cell repertoires in COVID-19. Study information: Sites in the United States, Italy and Spain provided acute and convalescent COVID-19 samples. PBMCs, B-cell-depleted T cells, or T cells were the source of the cDNA or gDNA that made up the material.

The CDR3 is made up of 16 amino acids. J gave up 4 bases and V 0 bases, and 9 bases lay outside the gene matches. Per the germline V gene, CDR1 is SGHRS and CDR2 is YFSETQ. Assay: immunoSEQ multiplex PCR; the TCRdb copy retains only in-frame clones and omits some. The sample yields a few hundred thousand clones, about 89% seen once. The gene calls are TRBV5-1 and TRBJ1-2, with 7 bases matching TRBD1. The material sequenced was peripheral blood. The sequence derives from a man in his forties who had recovered from COVID-19. The CDR3 coding sequence is TGCGCCAGCAGCTTGGGACAGGGTGCGGGCGGCTATGGCTACACCTTC. Protein: CASSLGQGAGGYGYTF. The entire variable domain, with the rest obtained from reference TRBV5-1 and TRBJ1-2, is as follows: KAGVTQTPRYLIKTRGQQVTLSCSPISGHRSVSWYQQTPGQGLQFLFEYFSETQRNKGNFPGRFSGRQFSNSRSEMNVSTLELGDSALYLCASSLGQGAGGYGYTFGSGTRLTVV.